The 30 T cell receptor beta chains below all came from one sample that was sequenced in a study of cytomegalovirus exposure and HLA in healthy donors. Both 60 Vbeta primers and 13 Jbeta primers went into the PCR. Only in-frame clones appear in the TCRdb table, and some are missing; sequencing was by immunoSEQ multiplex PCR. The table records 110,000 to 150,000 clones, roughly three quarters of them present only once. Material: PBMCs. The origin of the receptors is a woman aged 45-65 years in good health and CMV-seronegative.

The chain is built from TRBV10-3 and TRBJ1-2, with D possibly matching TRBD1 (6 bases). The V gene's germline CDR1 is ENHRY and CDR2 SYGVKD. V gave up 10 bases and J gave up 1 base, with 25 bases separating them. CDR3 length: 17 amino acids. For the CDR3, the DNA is TGTGCCACCCGGACAAGGGGGGGAATCGAGTTTAACTATGGCTACACCTTC. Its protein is CATRTRGGIEFNYGYTF.

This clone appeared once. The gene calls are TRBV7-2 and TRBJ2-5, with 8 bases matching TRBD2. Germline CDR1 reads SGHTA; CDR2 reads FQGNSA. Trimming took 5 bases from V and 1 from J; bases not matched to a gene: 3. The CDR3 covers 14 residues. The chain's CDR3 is CASSKAGAQETQYF. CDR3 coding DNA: TGTGCCAGCAGCAAAGCGGGGGCCCAAGAGACCCAGTACTTC.

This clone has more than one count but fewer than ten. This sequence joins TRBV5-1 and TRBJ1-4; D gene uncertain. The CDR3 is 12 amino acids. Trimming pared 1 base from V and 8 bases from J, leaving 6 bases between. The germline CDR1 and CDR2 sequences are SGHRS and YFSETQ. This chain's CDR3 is CASSLQSEKLFF. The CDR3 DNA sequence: TGCGCCAGCAGCTTGCAGTCCGAAAAACTGTTTTTT.

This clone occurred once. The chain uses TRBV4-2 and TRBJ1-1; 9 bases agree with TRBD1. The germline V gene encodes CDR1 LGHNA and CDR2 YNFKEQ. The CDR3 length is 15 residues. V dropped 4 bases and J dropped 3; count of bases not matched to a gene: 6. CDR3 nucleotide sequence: TGTGCCAGCAGCCGGCCCCGGGACAGGGACACTGAAGCTTTCTTT. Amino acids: CASSRPRDRDTEAFF.

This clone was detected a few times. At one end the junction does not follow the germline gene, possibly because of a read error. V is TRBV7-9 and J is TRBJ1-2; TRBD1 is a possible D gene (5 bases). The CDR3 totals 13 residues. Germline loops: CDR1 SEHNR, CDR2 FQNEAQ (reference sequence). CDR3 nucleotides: TGTTCCAGCAGCTTGGGAGGGGTAAATGGCTACACCTTC. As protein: CSSSLGGVNGYTF.

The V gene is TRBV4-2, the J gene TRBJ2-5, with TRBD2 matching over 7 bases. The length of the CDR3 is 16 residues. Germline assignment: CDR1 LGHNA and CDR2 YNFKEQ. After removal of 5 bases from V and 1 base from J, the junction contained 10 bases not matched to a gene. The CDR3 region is CASSDIGGDLQETQYF. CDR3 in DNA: TGTGCCAGCAGCGACATTGGGGGGGACCTCCAAGAGACCCAGTACTTC.

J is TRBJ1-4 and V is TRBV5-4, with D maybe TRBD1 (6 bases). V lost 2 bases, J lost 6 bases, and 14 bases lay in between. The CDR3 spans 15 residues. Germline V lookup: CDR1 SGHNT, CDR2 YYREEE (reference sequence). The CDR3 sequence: CASSLMTGRDEKLFF. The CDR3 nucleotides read TGTGCCAGCAGCTTAATGACAGGTCGAGATGAAAAACTGTTTTTT.

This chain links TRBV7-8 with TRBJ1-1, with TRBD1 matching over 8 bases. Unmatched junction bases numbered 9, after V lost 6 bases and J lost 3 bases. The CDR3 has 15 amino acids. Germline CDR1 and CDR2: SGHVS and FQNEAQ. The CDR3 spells CASRWWAGGHTEAFF. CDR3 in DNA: TGTGCCAGCAGATGGTGGGCAGGGGGCCACACTGAAGCTTTCTTT.

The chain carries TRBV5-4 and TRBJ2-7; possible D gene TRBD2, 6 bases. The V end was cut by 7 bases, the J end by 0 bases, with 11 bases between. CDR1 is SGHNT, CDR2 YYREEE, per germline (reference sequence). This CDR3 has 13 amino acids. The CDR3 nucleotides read TGTGCCAGCGGAATTAGCGGCTCCTACGAGCAGTACTTC. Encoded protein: CASGISGSYEQYF. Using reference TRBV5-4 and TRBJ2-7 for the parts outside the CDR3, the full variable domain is ETGVTQSPTHLIKTRGQQVTLRCSSQSGHNTVSWYQQALGQGPQFIFQYYREEENGRGNFPPRFSGLQFPNYSSELNVNALELDDSALYLCASGISGSYEQYFGPGTRLTVT.

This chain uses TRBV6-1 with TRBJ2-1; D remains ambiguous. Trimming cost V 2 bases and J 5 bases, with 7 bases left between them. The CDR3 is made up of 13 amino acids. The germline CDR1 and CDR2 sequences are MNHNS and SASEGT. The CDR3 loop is CASSELRDNEQFF. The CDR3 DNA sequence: TGTGCCAGCAGTGAATTGCGCGACAATGAGCAGTTCTTC.

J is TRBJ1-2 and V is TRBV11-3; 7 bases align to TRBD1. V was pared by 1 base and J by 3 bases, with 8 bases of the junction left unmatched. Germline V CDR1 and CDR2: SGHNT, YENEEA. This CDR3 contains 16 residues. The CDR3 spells CASSLVADRTDYGYTF. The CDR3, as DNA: TGTGCCAGCAGCTTAGTAGCGGACAGGACCGACTATGGCTACACCTTC. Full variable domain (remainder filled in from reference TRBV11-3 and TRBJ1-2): EAGVVQSPRYKIIEKKQPVAFWCNPISGHNTLYWYLQNLGQGPELLIRYENEEAVDDSQLPKDRFSAERLKGVDSTLKIQPAELGDSAVYLCASSLVADRTDYGYTFGSGTRLTVV.

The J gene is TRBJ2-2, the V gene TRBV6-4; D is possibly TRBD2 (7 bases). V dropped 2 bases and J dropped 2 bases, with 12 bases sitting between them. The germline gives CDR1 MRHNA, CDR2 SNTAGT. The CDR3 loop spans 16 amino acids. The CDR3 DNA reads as TGTGCCAGCAGTGACCAGTGGGGGGGCAACACCGGGGAGCTGTTTTTT. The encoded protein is CASSDQWGGNTGELFF.

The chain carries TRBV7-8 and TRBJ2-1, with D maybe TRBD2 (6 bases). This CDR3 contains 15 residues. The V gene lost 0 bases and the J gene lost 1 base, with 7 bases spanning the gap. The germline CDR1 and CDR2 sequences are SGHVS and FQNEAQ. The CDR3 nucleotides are TGTGCCAGCAGCTTAGCTGCGGGATCCTACAATGAGCAGTTCTTC. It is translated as CASSLAAGSYNEQFF.

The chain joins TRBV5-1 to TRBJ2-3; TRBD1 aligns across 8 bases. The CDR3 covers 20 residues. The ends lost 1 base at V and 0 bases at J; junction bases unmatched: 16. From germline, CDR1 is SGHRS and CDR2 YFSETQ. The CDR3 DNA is TGCGCCAGCAGCTTGCAAGGGACAGGAGGCCTAACTTCTAGCACAGATACGCAGTATTTT. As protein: CASSLQGTGGLTSSTDTQYF.

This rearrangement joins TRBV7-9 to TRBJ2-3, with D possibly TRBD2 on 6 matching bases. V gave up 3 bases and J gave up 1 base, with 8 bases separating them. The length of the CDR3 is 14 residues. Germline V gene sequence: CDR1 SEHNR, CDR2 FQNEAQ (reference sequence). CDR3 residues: CASSFGTRTDTQYF. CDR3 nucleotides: TGTGCCAGCAGCTTTGGGACTCGCACAGATACGCAGTATTTT. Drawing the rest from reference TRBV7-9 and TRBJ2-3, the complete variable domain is DTGVSQNPRHKITKRGQNVTFRCDPISEHNRLYWYRQTLGQGPEFLTYFQNEAQLEKSRLLSDRFSAERPKGSFSTLEIQRTEQGDSAMYLCASSFGTRTDTQYFGPGTRLTVL.

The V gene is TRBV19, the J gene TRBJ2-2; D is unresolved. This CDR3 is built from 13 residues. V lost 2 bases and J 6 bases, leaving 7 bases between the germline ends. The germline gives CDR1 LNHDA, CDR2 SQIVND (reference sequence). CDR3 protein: CASSITLAGELFF. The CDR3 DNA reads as TGTGCCAGTAGTATAACGCTAGCCGGGGAGCTGTTTTTT.

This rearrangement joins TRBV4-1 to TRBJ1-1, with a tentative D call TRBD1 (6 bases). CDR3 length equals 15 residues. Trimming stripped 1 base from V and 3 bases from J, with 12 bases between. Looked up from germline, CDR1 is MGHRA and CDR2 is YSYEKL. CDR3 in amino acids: CASSQGGGRYTEAFF. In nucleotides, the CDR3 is TGCGCCAGCAGCCAAGGTGGGGGCCGGTACACTGAAGCTTTCTTT.

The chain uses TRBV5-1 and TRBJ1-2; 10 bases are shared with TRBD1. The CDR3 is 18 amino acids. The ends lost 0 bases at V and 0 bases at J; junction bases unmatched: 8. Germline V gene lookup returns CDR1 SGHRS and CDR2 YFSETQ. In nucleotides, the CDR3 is TGCGCCAGCAGCTTGGACGGGACAGGGGATAAAACTAACTATGGCTACACCTTC. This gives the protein CASSLDGTGDKTNYGYTF. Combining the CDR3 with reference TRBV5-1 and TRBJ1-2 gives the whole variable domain KAGVTQTPRYLIKTRGQQVTLSCSPISGHRSVSWYQQTPGQGLQFLFEYFSETQRNKGNFPGRFSGRQFSNSRSEMNVSTLELGDSALYLCASSLDGTGDKTNYGYTFGSGTRLTVV.

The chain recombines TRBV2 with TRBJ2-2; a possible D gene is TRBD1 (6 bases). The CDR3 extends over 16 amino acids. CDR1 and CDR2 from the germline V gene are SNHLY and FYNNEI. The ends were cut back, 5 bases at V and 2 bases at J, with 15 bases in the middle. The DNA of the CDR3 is TGTGCCAGCAGTCCGTTAGGACAGTCTAACACCGGGGAGCTGTTTTTT. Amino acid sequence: CASSPLGQSNTGELFF.

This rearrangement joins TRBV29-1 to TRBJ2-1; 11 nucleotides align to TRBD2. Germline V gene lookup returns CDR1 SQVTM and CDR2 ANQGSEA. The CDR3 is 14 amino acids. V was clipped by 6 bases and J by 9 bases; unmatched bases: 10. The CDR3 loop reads CSVTIAGGPGEQFF. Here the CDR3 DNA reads TGCAGCGTCACCATAGCGGGGGGGCCGGGTGAGCAGTTCTTC.

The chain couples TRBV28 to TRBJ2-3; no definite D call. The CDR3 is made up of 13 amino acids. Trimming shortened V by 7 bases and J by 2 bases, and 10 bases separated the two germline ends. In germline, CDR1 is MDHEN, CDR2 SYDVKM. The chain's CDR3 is CASISGPTDTQYF. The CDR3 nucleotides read TGTGCCAGCATCTCTGGGCCCACAGATACGCAGTATTTT.

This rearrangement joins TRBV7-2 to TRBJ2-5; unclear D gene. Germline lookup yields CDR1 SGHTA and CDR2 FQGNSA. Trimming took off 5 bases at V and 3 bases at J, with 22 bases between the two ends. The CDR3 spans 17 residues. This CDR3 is CASSLQEAPSFKETQYF. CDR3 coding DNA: TGTGCCAGCAGCCTTCAAGAAGCGCCTTCATTTAAAGAGACCCAGTACTTC.

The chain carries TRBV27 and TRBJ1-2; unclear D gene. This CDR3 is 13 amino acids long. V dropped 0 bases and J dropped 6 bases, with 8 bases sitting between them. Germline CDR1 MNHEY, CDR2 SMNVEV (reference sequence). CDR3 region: CASSLSWGDGYTF. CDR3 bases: TGTGCCAGCAGTTTATCGTGGGGAGATGGCTACACCTTC.

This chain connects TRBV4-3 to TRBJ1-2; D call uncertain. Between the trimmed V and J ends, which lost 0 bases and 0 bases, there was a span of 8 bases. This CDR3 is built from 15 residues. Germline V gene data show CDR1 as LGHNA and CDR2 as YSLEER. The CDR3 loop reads CASSQDLTANYGYTF. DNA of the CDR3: TGCGCCAGCAGCCAAGATCTTACAGCTAACTATGGCTACACCTTC.

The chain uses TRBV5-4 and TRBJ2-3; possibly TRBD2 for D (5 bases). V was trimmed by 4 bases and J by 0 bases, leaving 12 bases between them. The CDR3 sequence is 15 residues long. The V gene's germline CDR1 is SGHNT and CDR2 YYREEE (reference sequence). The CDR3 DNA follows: TGTGCCAGCAGCGGTAAATGGACTAGCACAGATACGCAGTATTTT. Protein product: CASSGKWTSTDTQYF.

CDR3 protein: CASSEAPGPTNEKLFF. CDR3 nucleotide sequence: TGTGCCAGCAGTGAAGCACCAGGTCCAACTAATGAAAAACTGTTTTTT. This chain uses TRBV6-1 with TRBJ1-4; no clear D. V shed 0 bases and J shed 0 bases, with 8 bases lying between them. Germline CDR1 and CDR2: MNHNS and SASEGT. The CDR3 length is 16 residues.

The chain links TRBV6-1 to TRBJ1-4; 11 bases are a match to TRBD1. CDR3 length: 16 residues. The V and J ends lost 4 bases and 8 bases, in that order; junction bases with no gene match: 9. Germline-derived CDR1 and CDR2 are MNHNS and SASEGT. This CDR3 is CASSASDRGRSEKLFF. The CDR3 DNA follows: TGTGCCAGCAGTGCGTCGGACAGGGGGCGCTCCGAAAAACTGTTTTTT.

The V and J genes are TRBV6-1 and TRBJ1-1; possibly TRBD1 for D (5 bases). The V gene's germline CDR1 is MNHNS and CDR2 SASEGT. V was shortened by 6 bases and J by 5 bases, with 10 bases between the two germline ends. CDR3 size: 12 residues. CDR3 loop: CASREGRTEAFF. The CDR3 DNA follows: TGTGCCAGCAGGGAGGGGAGAACTGAAGCTTTCTTT.

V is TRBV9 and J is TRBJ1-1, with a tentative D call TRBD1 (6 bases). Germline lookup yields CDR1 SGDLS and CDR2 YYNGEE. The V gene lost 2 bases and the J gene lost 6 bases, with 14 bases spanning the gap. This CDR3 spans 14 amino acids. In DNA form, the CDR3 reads TGTGCCAGCAGCGTTACAGGGTTCGCCGCTGAAGCTTTCTTT. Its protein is CASSVTGFAAEAFF. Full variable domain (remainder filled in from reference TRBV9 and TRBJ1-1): DSGVTQTPKHLITATGQRVTLRCSPRSGDLSVYWYQQSLDQGLQFLIQYYNGEERAKGNILERFSAQQFPDLHSELNLSSLELGDSALYFCASSVTGFAAEAFFGQGTRLTVV.

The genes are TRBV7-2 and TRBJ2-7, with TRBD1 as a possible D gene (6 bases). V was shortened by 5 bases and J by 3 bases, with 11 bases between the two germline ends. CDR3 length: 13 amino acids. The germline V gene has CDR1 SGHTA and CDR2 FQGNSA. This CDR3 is CASSPLGHYEQYF. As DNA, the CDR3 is TGTGCCAGCAGCCCCTTGGGACACTACGAGCAGTACTTC.